The 14 T cell receptor beta chains given below trace back to one sample, sequenced in a study of shared clonotypes between healthy human individuals. This table comes from immunoSEQ multiplex PCR, and its TCRdb copy is limited to in-frame clones, with some not included. The data show 550,000 to 850,000 clones, with 74% seen just once and roughly 1.7% held by the top ten. The sample comprised memory CD4+ T cells sorted from blood. Subset given: CD45RA-negative fraction. The origin of the receptors is a woman aged 25-40 years in good health.

The sample holds one count of this clone. The genes are TRBV5-1 and TRBJ2-1; 12 nucleotides match TRBD2. The CDR3 contains 14 residues. CDR1 and CDR2 from the germline V gene are SGHRS and YFSETQ. The ends lost 7 bases at V and 9 bases at J; junction bases unmatched: 8. The CDR3 DNA reads as TGCGCCAGCGGCCCCGGGACTAGCGGGCTTGAGCAGTTCTTC. Translated: CASGPGTSGLEQFF.

Worth noting for this clone: The same CDR3 also results from other DNA sequences found in this sample. This chain connects TRBV28 to TRBJ2-5, with D possibly TRBD1 on 5 matching bases. The CDR3 has 14 residues. V lost 2 bases to trimming and J lost 1 base, with 8 bases between them. CDR1 is MDHEN, CDR2 SYDVKM, per germline. CDR3 in amino acids: CASSLTDSQETQYF. The CDR3 nucleotides read TGTGCCAGCAGTTTAACAGACAGCCAAGAGACCCAGTACTTC.

The V call is TRBV11-3, the J call TRBJ2-1; weak D call: TRBD1 (6 bases). Germline V gives CDR1 SGHNT, CDR2 YENEEA. This CDR3 is built from 14 residues. The ends were cut back, 0 bases at V and 5 bases at J, with 8 bases in the middle. DNA for the CDR3: TGTGCCAGCAGCTTAGAACACAGGGACAATGAGCAGTTCTTC. This codes for CASSLEHRDNEQFF.

This clone was observed a handful of times. V usage is TRBV5-1 and J usage is TRBJ2-1, with 9 nucleotides matching TRBD2. V trimming: 5 bases; J trimming: 6 bases; junction bases outside the gene matches: 6. The CDR3 length is 14 residues. The germline V gene encodes CDR1 SGHRS and CDR2 YFSETQ. The CDR3 DNA follows: TGCGCCAGCAGGATAGCGGGAGAGGGCAATGAGCAGTTCTTC. It encodes CASRIAGEGNEQFF. The full variable domain, completed using reference TRBV5-1 and TRBJ2-1, is KAGVTQTPRYLIKTRGQQVTLSCSPISGHRSVSWYQQTPGQGLQFLFEYFSETQRNKGNFPGRFSGRQFSNSRSEMNVSTLELGDSALYLCASRIAGEGNEQFFGPGTRLTVL.

The V and J genes are TRBV18 and TRBJ2-6; no firm D call. CDR1 KGHSH and CDR2 LQKENI come from the germline V gene. The length of the CDR3 is 15 residues. V was trimmed by 4 bases and J by 0 bases, leaving 7 bases between them. CDR3 DNA: TGTGCCAGCTCACGTCAGGTCTCTGGGGCCAACGTCCTGACTTTC. It encodes CASSRQVSGANVLTF.

CDR3 nucleotide sequence: TGCGCCAGCAGCTTGGAAGGACTAGTGTCTGGAAACACCATATATTTT. Translation gives CASSLEGLVSGNTIYF. The V gene is TRBV5-1, the J gene TRBJ1-3, with D unclear. The CDR3 is made up of 16 amino acids. V was pared by 0 bases and J by 1 base, with 11 bases between. The germline V gene has CDR1 SGHRS and CDR2 YFSETQ.

CDR3 nucleotide sequence: TGTGCCAGCAGTGAAGGGAATAGCCGACTCTACGAGCAGTACTTC. This translates into CASSEGNSRLYEQYF. This chain connects TRBV19 to TRBJ2-7, with D unresolved. V gave up 9 bases and J gave up 3 bases, with 21 bases separating them. The CDR3 covers 15 residues. The germline CDR1 and CDR2 sequences are LNHDA and SQIVND (reference sequence).

This chain uses TRBV7-6 with TRBJ2-3; 8 positions agree with TRBD2. Trimming cost V 5 bases and J 0 bases; bases outside gene matches: 7. Per germline, CDR1 SGHVS and CDR2 FNYEAQ. CDR3 length equals 16 residues. CDR3 protein: CASSLGLARSTDTQYF. Here the CDR3 DNA reads TGTGCCAGCAGCCTTGGACTAGCCCGAAGCACAGATACGCAGTATTTT.

This clone has only a few counts. The rearrangement uses TRBV28 and TRBJ1-2; D call uncertain. The V and J ends lost 5 bases and 3 bases respectively, with 13 bases between them. Germline V gene sequence: CDR1 MDHEN, CDR2 SYDVKM. CDR3 size: 14 residues. For the CDR3, the DNA is TGTGCCAGCAGTGTCAAATTCGCTTACTATGGCTACACCTTC. It yields the protein CASSVKFAYYGYTF.

The chain has TRBV28 and TRBJ2-5; 8 nucleotides agree with TRBD1. This CDR3 contains 15 residues. Germline V gene sequence: CDR1 MDHEN, CDR2 SYDVKM. The J segment lost 2 bases and the V segment lost 6 bases, leaving 8 bases of the junction unmatched. CDR3: CASRTGDAKQETQYF. The CDR3, as DNA: TGTGCCAGCAGGACAGGGGACGCAAAGCAAGAGACCCAGTACTTC. The whole variable domain, filled in from reference TRBV28 and TRBJ2-5, reads DVKVTQSSRYLVKRTGEKVFLECVQDMDHENMFWYRQDPGLGLRLIYFSYDVKMKEKGDIPEGYSVSREKKERFSLILESASTNQTSMYLCASRTGDAKQETQYFGPGTRLLVL.

This chain joins TRBV15 and TRBJ2-5, with 10 bases fitting TRBD2. The CDR3 runs to 15 residues. The trim removed 5 bases at V and 5 bases at J, leaving 8 bases unmatched. CDR1 and CDR2 from the germline V gene are LNHNV and YYDKDF (reference sequence). The CDR3: CATSSSGRVGETQYF. The CDR3, as DNA: TGTGCCACCAGCTCGAGCGGGAGGGTCGGGGAGACCCAGTACTTC.

The CDR3 sequence: CASSGEGAKTQYF. The CDR3 nucleotides read TGTGCCAGCAGTGGAGAGGGGGCAAAGACCCAGTACTTC. This sequence joins TRBV2 and TRBJ2-5, with TRBD1 identical over 7 bases. The V gene's germline CDR1 is SNHLY and CDR2 FYNNEI. The length of the CDR3 is 13 residues. V gave up 4 bases and J gave up 6 bases; unmatched junction bases: 5. The full variable domain, in which reference TRBV2 and TRBJ2-5 provide the parts outside the CDR3, is EPEVTQTPSHQVTQMGQEVILRCVPISNHLYFYWYRQILGQKVEFLVSFYNNEISEKSEIFDDQFSVERPDGSNFTLKIRSTKLEDSAMYFCASSGEGAKTQYFGPGTRLLVL.

CDR3: CASSPQPSGNTIYF. CDR3 DNA sequence: TGTGCCAGCAGCCCACAGCCCTCTGGAAACACCATATATTTT. The chain links TRBV7-9 to TRBJ1-3; D is ambiguous. With 5 bases removed from V and 0 bases from J, the gap between germline ends came to 8 bases. The CDR3 consists of 14 residues. The germline V gene has CDR1 SEHNR and CDR2 FQNEAQ (reference sequence). Together with reference TRBV7-9 and TRBJ1-3, the CDR3 gives the full variable domain: DTGVSQNPRHKITKRGQNVTFRCDPISEHNRLYWYRQTLGQGPEFLTYFQNEAQLEKSRLLSDRFSAERPKGSFSTLEIQRTEQGDSAMYLCASSPQPSGNTIYFGEGSWLTVV.

The chain links TRBV2 to TRBJ1-4; 7 bases map to TRBD1. Germline CDR1 is SNHLY and CDR2 is FYNNEI. Germline trimming cut 6 bases from V and 9 bases from J; bases unmatched to any gene: 16. The length of the CDR3 is 16 residues. CDR3: CASSLIPDRRAQKLFF. The DNA of the CDR3 is TGTGCCAGCAGCCTAATACCGGACAGGCGAGCTCAAAAACTGTTTTTT.